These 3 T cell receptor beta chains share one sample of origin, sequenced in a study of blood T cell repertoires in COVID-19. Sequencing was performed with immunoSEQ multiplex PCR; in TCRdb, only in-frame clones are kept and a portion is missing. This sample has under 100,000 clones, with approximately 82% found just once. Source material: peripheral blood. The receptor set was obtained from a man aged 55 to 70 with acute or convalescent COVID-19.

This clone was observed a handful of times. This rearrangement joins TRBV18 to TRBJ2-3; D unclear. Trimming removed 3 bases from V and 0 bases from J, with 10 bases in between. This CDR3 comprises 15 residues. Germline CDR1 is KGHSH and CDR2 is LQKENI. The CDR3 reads CASSPRLVSTDTQYF. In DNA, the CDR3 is TGTGCCAGCTCACCCCGACTGGTAAGCACAGATACGCAGTATTTT.

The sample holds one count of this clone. CDR3 amino acids: CASSLAGQDYGYTF. The CDR3 nucleotides are TGTGCCAGCAGCTTAGCGGGACAGGATTATGGCTACACCTTC. The J gene is TRBJ1-2, the V gene TRBV7-3, with 8 positions matching TRBD1. Germline lookup yields CDR1 SGHTA and CDR2 FQGTGA. This CDR3 has 14 residues. Unmatched junction bases numbered 4, after V lost 2 bases and J lost 5 bases.

The CDR3 region has the DNA TGTGCCAGCAGTGGCCGGGGGAGGCCCGGGGAGCTGTTTTTT. Protein product: CASSGRGRPGELFF. The chain recombines TRBV28 with TRBJ2-2, with TRBD2 as a possible D gene (6 bases). Germline V gene lookup returns CDR1 MDHEN and CDR2 SYDVKM. Trimming took 5 bases from V and 6 from J, leaving 13 bases between them. This CDR3 has 14 amino acids.